This T cell receptor beta chain was retrieved from a study of cytomegalovirus exposure and HLA in healthy donors. Study observations and caveats: Diagnosis of cytomegalovirus status made by the classifier reportedly showed high specificity and sensitivity. Within the data, a cluster of highly shared sequence variants was likely a sequencing artifact. Being productive about 87% or about 30% of the time was typical of most TCR beta V segments in an earlier analysis.

Germline lookup yields CDR1 LGHNA and CDR2 YNFKEQ. The CDR3 is made up of 16 amino acids. V dropped 0 bases and J dropped 5; count of bases not matched to a gene: 3. PCR involved 60 Vbeta and 13 Jbeta primers. Sequencing was performed with immunoSEQ multiplex PCR; in TCRdb, only in-frame clones are kept and a portion is missing. The table lists around 200,000 clones, roughly 82% of them singletons. Remarks on this clone: The target antigen is unknown.

The chain couples TRBV4-2 to TRBJ2-1; 11 bases line up with TRBD2. The sample consisted of PBMCs. The clonotype comes from a middle-aged man in good health and CMV-seropositive. The CDR3 DNA reads TGTGCCAGCAGCCAAGATCGGACTAGCGGGCACAATGAGCAGTTCTTC. This translates into CASSQDRTSGHNEQFF.